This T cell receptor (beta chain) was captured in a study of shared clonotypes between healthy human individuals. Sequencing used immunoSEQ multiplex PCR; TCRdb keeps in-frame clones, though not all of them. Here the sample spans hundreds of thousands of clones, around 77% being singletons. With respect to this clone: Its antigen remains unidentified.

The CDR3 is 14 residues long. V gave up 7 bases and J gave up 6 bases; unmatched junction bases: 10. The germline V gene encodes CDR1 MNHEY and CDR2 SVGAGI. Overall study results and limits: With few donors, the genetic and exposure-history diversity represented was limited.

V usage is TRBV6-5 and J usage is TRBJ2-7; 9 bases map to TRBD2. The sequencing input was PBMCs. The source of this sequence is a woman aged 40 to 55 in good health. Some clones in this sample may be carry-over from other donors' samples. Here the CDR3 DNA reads TGTGCCAGCAATACGGGACTAGCCCCGAGCGAGCAGTACTTC. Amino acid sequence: CASNTGLAPSEQYF.